The 12 T cell receptor beta chains presented below share a single source sample, sequenced in a study of cytomegalovirus exposure and HLA in healthy donors. Researchers ran the PCR with 60 Vbeta and 13 Jbeta primers. Assay used: immunoSEQ multiplex PCR; TCRdb lists only in-frame clones, some missing. Seen here are about 120,000 clones, approximately 60% observed once, and the top ten hold 2.2%. The source material was PBMCs. The receptors derive from a woman between 25 and 40 years old in good health and CMV-seronegative.

This chain joins TRBV5-1 and TRBJ2-7; D is perhaps TRBD1 (5 bases). The CDR3 consists of 16 residues. With 0 bases removed from V and 3 bases from J, the gap between germline ends came to 16 bases. CDR1 and CDR2 (germline): SGHRS, YFSETQ. CDR3 sequence: CASSLGQAKGYYEQYF. In DNA, the CDR3 is TGCGCCAGCAGCTTGGGGCAGGCGAAGGGGTACTACGAGCAGTACTTC.

CDR3 in DNA: TGTGCCAGCACCTACGGTGGAGGGGTCTCCTACGAGCAGTACTTC. As protein: CASTYGGGVSYEQYF. V usage is TRBV28 and J usage is TRBJ2-7; maybe TRBD2 (6 bases). This CDR3 region has 15 residues. Germline V gene lookup returns CDR1 MDHEN and CDR2 SYDVKM. The V and J ends lost 7 bases and 0 bases respectively, with 16 bases between them.

The V gene is TRBV21-1, the J gene TRBJ1-2; the table's D call, TRBD1, was not checked against the DNA. TRBV21-1 is labeled a pseudogene. CDR3 length: 14 residues. The CDR3 spells CASQGQGRERGYTF. In DNA, the CDR3 is TGTGCCAGCCAGGGACAGGGAAGGGAGCGGGGCTACACCTTC.

V and J are TRBV6-4 and TRBJ2-3; 12 nucleotides match TRBD2. Germline lookup yields CDR1 MRHNA and CDR2 SNTAGT. V shed 4 bases, J shed 4 bases, and the junction held 6 bases outside the gene matches. This CDR3 spans 16 amino acids. CDR3 in amino acids: CASSALAGGPADTQYF. The CDR3 DNA is TGTGCCAGCAGTGCCCTAGCGGGAGGGCCCGCAGATACGCAGTATTTT.

This clone was recorded once. The CDR3 DNA follows: TGTGCCAGCAGCTTGATGCCCGGGAGACTCTATGGCTACACCTTC. It is translated as CASSLMPGRLYGYTF. The chain employs TRBV11-2 and TRBJ1-2; D is uncertain. The length of the CDR3 is 15 residues. V was clipped by 3 bases and J by 4 bases, with 15 bases between them. Germline assignment: CDR1 SGHAT and CDR2 FQNNGV.

This chain connects TRBV11-2 to TRBJ2-1, with no clear D. The germline gives CDR1 SGHAT, CDR2 FQNNGV. The germline V and J ends were trimmed by 1 base and 4 bases, with 8 bases remaining between them. The CDR3 is made up of 14 amino acids. The CDR3 region has the DNA TGTGCCAGCAGCTTAGCGGGTTCGTACAATGAGCAGTTCTTC. Its translation is CASSLAGSYNEQFF.

This clone has only a few counts. The chain employs TRBV9 and TRBJ1-1, with D possibly matching TRBD1 (5 bases). The CDR3 length is 15 residues. Germline V gene lookup returns CDR1 SGDLS and CDR2 YYNGEE. V lost 0 bases, J lost 11 bases, and 20 bases lay in between. The CDR3 DNA is TGTGCCAGCAGCGTAGAGGTACAGGCTGGGGCGGCGGCTTTCTTT. Protein: CASSVEVQAGAAAFF.

V is TRBV7-9 and J is TRBJ2-1; 14 positions match TRBD2. Germline V gene data show CDR1 as SEHNR and CDR2 as FQNEAQ (reference sequence). The CDR3 consists of 16 residues. V shed 5 bases and J 7 bases; nucleotides not matched to a gene: 7. Written as DNA, the CDR3 is TGTGCCAGCAGCCGGACTAGCGGGAGGATTCAGAATGAGCAGTTCTTC. Protein sequence: CASSRTSGRIQNEQFF.

V gene TRBV28 combines with J gene TRBJ2-7; D might be TRBD2 (6 bases). Germline V CDR1 and CDR2: MDHEN, SYDVKM. CDR3 size: 15 residues. Trimming removed 1 base from V and 0 bases from J, with 10 bases in between. The CDR3 here is CASSLFGTHSYEQYF. CDR3 nucleotides: TGTGCCAGCAGTTTATTTGGGACTCACTCCTACGAGCAGTACTTC.

Turning to this clone: The junction does not match germline at one end; this may be a read error. This sequence joins TRBV7-7 and TRBJ2-2, with 7 nucleotides matching TRBD1. This CDR3 is 15 amino acids long. Germline CDR1 reads SSHAT; CDR2 reads FNYEAQ (reference sequence). The CDR3 nucleotides read TGTGCTAGCAGCTTAGGGGGACAGTACACCGGGGAGCTGTTTTTT. Protein product: CASSLGGQYTGELFF.

This clone was observed once. V usage is TRBV28 and J usage is TRBJ2-2, with 14 bases fitting TRBD2. The CDR3 sequence is 13 residues long. CDR1 MDHEN and CDR2 SYDVKM come from the germline V gene. V lost 10 bases to trimming and J lost 8 bases; unmatched junction nucleotides: 3. CDR3 region: CATGLAGAGELFF. The CDR3 DNA follows: TGTGCCACGGGACTAGCGGGAGCAGGGGAGCTGTTTTTT.

The chain recombines TRBV6-5 with TRBJ2-7, with 7 bases that match TRBD1. The CDR3 sequence is 13 residues long. Unmatched junction bases numbered 2, after V lost 6 bases and J lost 0 bases. Looked up from germline, CDR1 is MNHEY and CDR2 is SVGAGI. CDR3 DNA sequence: TGTGCCAGCAGGAGGGACAGCTCCTACGAGCAGTACTTC. It yields the protein CASRRDSSYEQYF.